The 29 T cell receptor beta chains presented below share a single source sample, sequenced in a study of OX40 agonist ivuxolimab in advanced cancers. Assay: immunoSEQ multiplex PCR; the TCRdb copy retains only in-frame clones and omits some. The top ten clones hold 0.3% to 0.35% of a sample with over 150,000 clones, 85% to 95% of them seen once. This sample comprised CD4+ or CD8+ T cells sorted from blood, obtained in a trial of the OX40 agonist ivuxolimab. The source is an adult with an advanced solid tumor such as melanoma, head and neck, liver or kidney cancer.

The chain employs TRBV10-3 and TRBJ2-1; tentative D call: TRBD1 (5 bases). The CDR3 spans 15 residues. The germline V gene encodes CDR1 ENHRY and CDR2 SYGVKD. V was trimmed by 9 bases and J by 0 bases, leaving 15 bases between them. For the CDR3, the DNA is TGTGCCATAAGGGGTGGATCGAGCTCCTACAATGAGCAGTTCTTC. Its protein product is CAIRGGSSSYNEQFF.

J is TRBJ1-1 and V is TRBV7-8, with D possibly being TRBD1 (5 bases). V was cut by 1 base and J by 1 base, with 10 bases left in between. Germline loops: CDR1 SGHVS, CDR2 FQNEAQ. This CDR3 contains 15 residues. CDR3 bases: TGTGCCAGCAGCTTAGGTGAGGGGTGGAACACTGAAGCTTTCTTT. Protein product: CASSLGEGWNTEAFF. The whole variable domain, filled in from reference TRBV7-8 and TRBJ1-1, reads GAGVSQSPRYKVAKRGQDVALRCDPISGHVSLFWYQQALGQGPEFLTYFQNEAQLDKSGLPSDRFFAERPEGSVSTLKIQRTQQEDSAVYLCASSLGEGWNTEAFFGQGTRLTVV.

This sequence joins TRBV19 and TRBJ2-5, with 11 bases lining up with TRBD1. Trimming at V came to 5 bases and at J to 0 bases, leaving 11 bases not matched to a gene. The germline gives CDR1 LNHDA, CDR2 SQIVND (reference sequence). This CDR3 is built from 18 residues. The CDR3, as DNA: TGTGCCAGTAGTTGGGGACAGGGGGGCGGAGGCCACCAAGAGACCCAGTACTTC. Protein: CASSWGQGGGGHQETQYF.

This clone was seen just once. Other DNA sequences in this sample translate to the same CDR3. The gene calls are TRBV5-1 and TRBJ1-2; D is ambiguous. Germline V lookup: CDR1 SGHRS, CDR2 YFSETQ. V lost 0 bases and J lost 4, with 4 bases in between. The length of the CDR3 is 12 residues. The CDR3 region is CASSLGGYGYTF. CDR3 nucleotides: TGCGCCAGCAGCTTGGGGGGCTATGGCTACACCTTC.

The rearrangement links TRBV5-1 to TRBJ2-7, with 8 nucleotides matching TRBD2. J gave up 5 bases and V 0 bases, and 7 bases lay outside the gene matches. The CDR3 covers 15 residues. Per germline, CDR1 SGHRS and CDR2 YFSETQ. CDR3 nucleotide sequence: TGCGCCAGCAGCTTGGTTCAGCGGGAGTACGACGAGCAGTACTTC. Its translation: CASSLVQREYDEQYF.

The V gene is TRBV5-8, the J gene TRBJ1-3, with D hard to call. The CDR3 totals 16 residues. CDR1 is SGHTS and CDR2 is YDEGEE in the germline V gene. V dropped 4 bases and J dropped 0 bases, with 14 bases sitting between them. The CDR3 sequence: CASSLGKHYSGNTIYF. The CDR3 coding sequence is TGTGCCAGCAGCCTGGGGAAACACTACTCTGGAAACACCATATATTTT.

The CDR3 region has the DNA TGTGCCAGCAGCGTAGCTTCGGAGGCTACCAGGACTAGCGGGACTCATACGCAGTATTTT. Residues: CASSVASEATRTSGTHTQYF. V and J are TRBV9 and TRBJ2-3, with 12 bases lining up with TRBD2. CDR3 length: 20 amino acids. Looked up from germline, CDR1 is SGDLS and CDR2 is YYNGEE. With 0 bases clipped from V and 7 bases from J, the junction kept 18 bases outside the gene matches.

The chain is built from TRBV29-1 and TRBJ2-3; D ambiguous. The V and J ends lost 2 bases and 5 bases respectively, with 8 bases between them. The CDR3 spans 12 residues. Germline CDR1 reads SQVTM; CDR2 reads ANQGSEA. CDR3 residues: CSVEISGDTQYF. The CDR3 region has the DNA TGCAGCGTTGAAATTTCAGGAGATACGCAGTATTTT.

The V call is TRBV7-2, the J call TRBJ2-3, with D possibly called TRBD1 or TRBD2 (5 bases each). V was pared by 0 bases and J by 1 base, with 14 bases between. The CDR3 has 17 residues. Germline V lookup: CDR1 SGHTA, CDR2 FQGNSA. CDR3 coding DNA: TGTGCCAGCAGCTTAGCGGGGCGAGGGTCAGGCACAGATACGCAGTATTTT. Its protein product is CASSLAGRGSGTDTQYF.

CDR3 in DNA: TGCAGCGTTGAAGAATCCGGCAACTATGGCTACACCTTC. Its protein product is CSVEESGNYGYTF. V usage is TRBV29-1 and J usage is TRBJ1-2; unclear D gene. The ends were cut back, 0 bases at V and 2 bases at J, with 7 bases in the middle. From germline, CDR1 is SQVTM and CDR2 ANQGSEA. The CDR3 has 13 amino acids. The full variable domain, in which reference TRBV29-1 and TRBJ1-2 provide the parts outside the CDR3, is SAVISQKPSRDICQRGTSLTIQCQVDSQVTMMFWYRQQPGQSLTLIATANQGSEATYESGFVIDKFPISRPNLTFSTLTVSNMSPEDSSIYLCSVEESGNYGYTFGSGTRLTVV.

The rearrangement joins TRBV29-1 to TRBJ2-3, with 12 bases lining up with TRBD2. V lost 5 bases and J lost 6; bases outside the gene matches: 3. This CDR3 is built from 13 residues. Per the germline V gene, CDR1 is SQVTM and CDR2 is ANQGSEA. CDR3 region: CSVPSGRVDTQYF. CDR3 in DNA: TGCAGCGTTCCTAGCGGGAGGGTCGATACGCAGTATTTT.

The chain joins TRBV11-3 to TRBJ1-1; D remains unclear. This CDR3 comprises 11 residues. Trimming took 6 bases from V and 6 from J, leaving 8 bases between them. CDR1 is SGHNT and CDR2 is YENEEA in the germline V gene. CDR3 region: CASSPRAEAFF. The CDR3 nucleotides are TGTGCCAGCAGTCCTCGGGCTGAAGCTTTCTTT.

V gene TRBV5-6 combines with J gene TRBJ1-3, with no clear D. From germline, CDR1 is SGHDT and CDR2 YYEEEE. V was pared by 0 bases and J by 3 bases, with 4 bases between. This CDR3 contains 13 residues. CDR3 sequence reads: CASSLVNGNTIYF. CDR3 DNA sequence: TGTGCCAGCAGCTTGGTCAATGGAAACACCATATATTTT.

The rearrangement uses TRBV9 and TRBJ2-1; 8 nucleotides match TRBD1. From germline, CDR1 is SGDLS and CDR2 YYNGEE. This CDR3 has 14 amino acids. The V segment lost 2 bases and the J segment 11 bases; nucleotides outside the gene matches: 9. DNA of the CDR3: TGTGCCAGCAGCGTCGCCAGGGGGCGCCCCCAGCAGTTCTTC. Translation gives CASSVARGRPQQFF. The entire variable domain, with the rest obtained from reference TRBV9 and TRBJ2-1, is as follows: DSGVTQTPKHLITATGQRVTLRCSPRSGDLSVYWYQQSLDQGLQFLIQYYNGEERAKGNILERFSAQQFPDLHSELNLSSLELGDSALYFCASSVARGRPQQFFGPGTRLTVL.

The chain joins TRBV11-2 to TRBJ1-4; D might be TRBD1 (5 bases). From germline, CDR1 is SGHAT and CDR2 FQNNGV. V was shortened by 1 base and J by 0 bases, with 12 bases between the two germline ends. The CDR3 is made up of 17 amino acids. The CDR3: CASSLVGQGATNEKLFF. In DNA, the CDR3 is TGTGCCAGCAGCTTAGTGGGGCAGGGCGCAACTAATGAAAAACTGTTTTTT.

The chain has TRBV19 and TRBJ2-3, with TRBD2 matching over 11 bases. V was pared by 1 base and J by 5 bases, with 5 bases of the junction left unmatched. This CDR3 region has 16 residues. Germline V gives CDR1 LNHDA, CDR2 SQIVND (reference sequence). The CDR3 coding sequence is TGTGCCAGTAGTATAGGGGCTAGCGGGGGGTTAGATACGCAGTATTTT. Protein: CASSIGASGGLDTQYF.

The chain links TRBV7-8 to TRBJ2-2; tentative D call: TRBD1 (6 bases). The CDR3 extends over 15 amino acids. V gave up 2 bases and J gave up 4 bases, with 11 bases separating them. Germline V lookup: CDR1 SGHVS, CDR2 FQNEAQ. This chain's CDR3 is CASSLWGPGTGELFF. The CDR3 DNA reads TGTGCCAGCAGCTTATGGGGGCCGGGCACCGGGGAGCTGTTTTTT.

V gene TRBV5-4 combines with J gene TRBJ1-5; D is uncertain. The germline V gene encodes CDR1 SGHNT and CDR2 YYREEE (reference sequence). CDR3 length: 13 amino acids. V was trimmed by 2 bases and J by 7 bases, leaving 10 bases between them. The DNA of the CDR3 is TGTGCCAGCAGCTTTTACCCAACCCAGCCCCAGCATTTT. It is translated as CASSFYPTQPQHF.

The chain employs TRBV5-6 and TRBJ2-5, with D possibly TRBD2 on 5 matching bases. V gave up 5 bases and J gave up 9 bases, with 11 bases separating them. CDR1 and CDR2 (germline): SGHDT, YYEEEE. This CDR3 is built from 11 residues. The CDR3 spells CASRRTEAQYF. In nucleotides, the CDR3 is TGTGCCAGCAGACGGACTGAGGCCCAGTACTTC.

The chain has TRBV7-9 and TRBJ2-3; the D is unclear. The germline V and J ends were trimmed by 2 bases and 2 bases, with 11 bases remaining between them. The V gene's germline CDR1 is SEHNR and CDR2 FQNEAQ (reference sequence). This CDR3 spans 15 amino acids. The CDR3 nucleotides are TGTGCCAGCAGCTTAAGGGCCGTCACCACAGATACGCAGTATTTT. Translated, it gives CASSLRAVTTDTQYF.

The V and J genes are TRBV9 and TRBJ2-3; D gene uncertain. Trimming cost V 4 bases and J 3 bases, with 6 bases left between them. The CDR3 length is 12 residues. Per germline, CDR1 SGDLS and CDR2 YYNGEE. The CDR3: CASSPGTDTQYF. The DNA of the CDR3 is TGTGCCAGCAGCCCCGGAACAGATACGCAGTATTTT.

As to this clone: At one of its ends the junction is not consistent with the germline gene, which may arise from a read error. This chain connects TRBV5-1 to TRBJ2-7; D uncertain. The CDR3 spans 12 residues. CDR1 is SGHRS, CDR2 YFSETQ, per germline. The DNA of the CDR3 is TGTGCCAGCAGCTCGAATCTTTACGAGCAGTACTTC. Encoded protein: CASSSNLYEQYF.

The chain employs TRBV6-5 and TRBJ1-1; TRBD1 is a possible D gene (6 bases). This CDR3 has 13 amino acids. V was shortened by 5 bases and J by 4 bases, with 11 bases between the two germline ends. Germline values: CDR1 MNHEY, CDR2 SVGAGI. The CDR3 spells CASSAGEGTEAFF. The CDR3 DNA sequence: TGTGCCAGCAGTGCAGGGGAGGGCACTGAAGCTTTCTTT.

This chain joins TRBV5-4 and TRBJ2-2; D is uncertain. The germline V gene encodes CDR1 SGHNT and CDR2 YYREEE (reference sequence). This CDR3 is 12 amino acids long. With 4 bases removed from V and 3 bases from J, the gap between germline ends came to 4 bases. CDR3 nucleotide sequence: TGTGCCAGCAGCGCGGACACCGGGGAGCTGTTTTTT. Amino acids: CASSADTGELFF.

The genes are TRBV7-9 and TRBJ1-1, with D uncertain. Germline V CDR1 and CDR2: SEHNR, FQNEAQ (reference sequence). The CDR3 extends over 13 amino acids. The V end lost 10 bases, the J end lost 3 bases, and 15 bases lay between the germline ends. CDR3 DNA sequence: TGTGCCACCCCCAGACGAGGATACACTGAAGCTTTCTTT. Encoded protein: CATPRRGYTEAFF.

The chain carries TRBV7-2 and TRBJ2-7; TRBD1 agrees at 8 bases. Germline CDR1 is SGHTA and CDR2 is FQGNSA. The CDR3 extends over 15 amino acids. J gave up 1 base and V 3 bases, and 5 bases lay outside the gene matches. DNA of the CDR3: TGTGCCAGCAGCTTGGGACAGGTTACATCCTACGAGCAGTACTTC. Protein sequence: CASSLGQVTSYEQYF.

This chain links TRBV14 with TRBJ2-7, with 7 bases lining up with TRBD1. Losses at the gene ends were 3 bases for V and 2 bases for J; bases not matched to a gene: 7. Germline V gene sequence: CDR1 SGHDN, CDR2 FVKESK. The CDR3 extends over 15 amino acids. The CDR3 DNA follows: TGTGCCAGCAGCCATCGTACAGGGGTTGCCTACGAGCAGTACTTC. It specifies CASSHRTGVAYEQYF. Using reference TRBV14 and TRBJ2-7 for the parts outside the CDR3, the full variable domain is EAGVTQFPSHSVIEKGQTVTLRCDPISGHDNLYWYRRVMGKEIKFLLHFVKESKQDESGMPNNRFLAERTGGTYSTLKVQPAELEDSGVYFCASSHRTGVAYEQYFGPGTRLTVT.

This chain connects TRBV19 to TRBJ2-7, with 9 positions matching TRBD1. J was trimmed by 6 bases and V by 5 bases; bases with no gene match: 14. This CDR3 is 16 amino acids long. Germline V gives CDR1 LNHDA, CDR2 SQIVND (reference sequence). The CDR3 loop reads CASSSPPGQGTLEQYF. For the CDR3, the DNA is TGTGCCAGTAGTTCCCCACCGGGACAGGGCACCCTCGAGCAGTACTTC.

In the case of this clone: The sample has other DNA sequences that encode this CDR3 too. The V gene is TRBV30, the J gene TRBJ1-1, with D unclear. This CDR3 contains 11 residues. The germline gives CDR1 GTSNPN, CDR2 SVGIG (reference sequence). V was pared by 2 bases and J by 4 bases, with 5 bases between. The CDR3 is CAWSSGTEAFF. CDR3 sequence (DNA): TGTGCCTGGAGTTCCGGCACTGAAGCTTTCTTT. Using reference TRBV30 and TRBJ1-1 for the parts outside the CDR3, the full variable domain is SQTIHQWPATLVQPVGSPLSLECTVEGTSNPNLYWYRQAAGRGLQLLFYSVGIGQISSEVPQNLSASRPQDRQFILSSKKLLLSDSGFYLCAWSSGTEAFFGQGTRLTVV.